This TCR beta chain was sequenced for a study of Tregs in tolerant kidney transplant recipients. On the study more broadly: The nonmyeloablative bone marrow transplants came from related graft donors, with transient mixed chimerism. Study outcomes and limitations: Some patients' samples used different primers over time, so nucleotide sequences weren't comparable.

A remark on this clone: The antigen remains undetermined. The CDR3 end lies 3 residues beyond the end of the read and is filled in from the germline J gene.

This CDR3 has 15 residues. V shed 2 bases and J 2 bases; nucleotides not matched to a gene: 5. Germline assignment: CDR1 LNHDA and CDR2 SQIVND (reference sequence). Profiling relied on immunoSEQ multiplex PCR, and the TCRdb table lists in-frame clones only, not all of them. The sample totals roughly 48,000 clones. Unstimulated Tregs (CD4+CD25+CD127-) and CD4+CD25- non-Tregs were sorted from PBMCs. This material consisted of CD4+ T cells from blood, taken before the transplant. This clonotype originated in a human donor who received a combined kidney and bone marrow transplant. The chain links TRBV19 to TRBJ2-7, with 8 bases identical to TRBD2. The part of the CDR3 DNA that was read is TGTGCCAGTAGTATAACAGCGGGAGTTACCTACGAG. It encodes CASSITAGVTYE. The CDR3, in full, reads CASSITAGVTYEQYF.